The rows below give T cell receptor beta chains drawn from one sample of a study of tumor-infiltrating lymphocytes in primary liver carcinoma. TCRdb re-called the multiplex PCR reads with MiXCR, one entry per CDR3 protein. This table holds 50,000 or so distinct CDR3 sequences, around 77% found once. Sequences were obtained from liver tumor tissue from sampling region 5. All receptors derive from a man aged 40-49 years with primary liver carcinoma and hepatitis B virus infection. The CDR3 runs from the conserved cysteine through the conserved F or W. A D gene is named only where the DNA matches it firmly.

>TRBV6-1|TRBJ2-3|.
CADHSQGGAQYF
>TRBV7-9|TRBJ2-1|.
CASSLALANEQFF
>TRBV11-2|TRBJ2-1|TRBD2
CTSSFQWVPGTNGSHEQFF
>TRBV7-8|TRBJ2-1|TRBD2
CASSLTSGRSYNEQFF
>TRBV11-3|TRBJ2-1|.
CASSLGAGTNSYNEQFF
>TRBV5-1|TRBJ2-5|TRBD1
CVSSQTGGEQETQYF
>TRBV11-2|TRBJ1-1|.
CASSLDRDPPGEAFF
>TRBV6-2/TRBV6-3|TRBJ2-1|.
CASSYTGLASYNEQFF
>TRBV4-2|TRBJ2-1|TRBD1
CASSLDWRTGRVYNEQFF
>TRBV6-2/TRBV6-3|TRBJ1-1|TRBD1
CASSSLRTGTEAFF
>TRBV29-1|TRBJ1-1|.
CSGEREGYQNTEAFF
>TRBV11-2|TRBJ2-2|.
CATGPGRAGENTGKLFF
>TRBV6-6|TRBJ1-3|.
CASRPGGGFGNTIYF
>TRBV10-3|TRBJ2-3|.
CDISEGSGSADTQYF
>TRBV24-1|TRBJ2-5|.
CATSVSEVRVQETQYF
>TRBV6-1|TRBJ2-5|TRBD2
CVNSEYRAGAQETQYF
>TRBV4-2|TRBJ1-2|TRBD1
CASSQPGQGFSNGYTF
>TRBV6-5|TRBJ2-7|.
CVSRPQRAYFHEQYF
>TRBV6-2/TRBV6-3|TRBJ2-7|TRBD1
CAISIWDRAHEQYF
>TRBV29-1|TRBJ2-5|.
CSLESATGRSESQYF
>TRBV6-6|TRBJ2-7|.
CASSCSGRFGEQNF
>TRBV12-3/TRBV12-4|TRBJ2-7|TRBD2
CARSLVGTSGIYEHYF
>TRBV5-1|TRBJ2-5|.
CASSLVQGRMIQYF
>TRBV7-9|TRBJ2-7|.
CVNSRSSGPGQGEQYF
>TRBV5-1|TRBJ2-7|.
CAGSLGQMSSYEQYF
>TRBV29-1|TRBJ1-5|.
CGVVGTPGQPQHF
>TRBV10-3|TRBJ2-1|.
CAISPRLVGNYNEQFF
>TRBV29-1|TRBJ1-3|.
CSVEDQAGRYSGNTIYF
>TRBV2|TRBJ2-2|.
CASSPTVLNTGGLFF
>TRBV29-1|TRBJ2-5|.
CSAPVGVETQYF
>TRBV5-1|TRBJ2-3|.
CASSLGHGSDTHYF
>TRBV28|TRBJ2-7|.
CTSITNGPYEQYF
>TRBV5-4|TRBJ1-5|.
CASSRDGNSNQPQHF
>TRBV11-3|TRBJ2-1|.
CASGLGVSSNERFF
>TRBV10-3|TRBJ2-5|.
CAISATWLGETQYF
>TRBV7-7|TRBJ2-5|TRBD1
CASNPGQFQETQYF
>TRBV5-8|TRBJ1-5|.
CASSSLTAYSNQPQHF
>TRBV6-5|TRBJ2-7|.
CASSYRGGPTEQYF
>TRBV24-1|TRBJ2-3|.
CATCDGRIGNTDTQYF
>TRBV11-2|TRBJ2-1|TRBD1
CASCYLERDRVLNNEQLF
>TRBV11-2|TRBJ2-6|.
CATSLSSEIGANVLTF
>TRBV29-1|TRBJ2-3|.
CSVRAAFRWEETDMQYF
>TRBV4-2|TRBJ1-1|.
CAISQSGSNTEAFF
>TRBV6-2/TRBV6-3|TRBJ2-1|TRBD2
CATQLMGRAYNEQFF
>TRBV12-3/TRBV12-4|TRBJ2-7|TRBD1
CTSSPLRGNEQYF
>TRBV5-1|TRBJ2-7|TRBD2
CVSSLAGAGGLYKQYF
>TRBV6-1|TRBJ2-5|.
CARSRDLGETQHF
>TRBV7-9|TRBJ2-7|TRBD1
CASSSGQGENEQYF
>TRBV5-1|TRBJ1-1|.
CASSLDRMNTEAFF
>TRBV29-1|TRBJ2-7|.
CNGMTFGTGTPYEQYF
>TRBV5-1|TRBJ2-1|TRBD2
CASSTLAGGPNEQFF
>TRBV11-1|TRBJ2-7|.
CPSRRKRSYEQYF
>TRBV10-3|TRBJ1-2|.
CAISESWQGSGYTF
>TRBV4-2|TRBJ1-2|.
CASSQDRTDWGCTF
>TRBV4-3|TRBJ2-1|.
CASSQDHYSKYNEQFF
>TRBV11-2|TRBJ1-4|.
CTSCLGQGTEKLFF
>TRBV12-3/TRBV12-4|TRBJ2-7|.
CASSPLWGNEQYF